This passage covers 30 T cell receptor beta chains from one sample sequenced in a study of early T cells in non-severe SARS-CoV-2 infection. TCRdb re-analysed the 5' RACE reads in MiXCR, keeping a single row per CDR3 protein. The repertoire includes 90,000 to 120,000 distinct CDR3 sequences, around 10% of them detected once, and roughly 7.1% sits in the top ten. Input material: whole blood. Source of these receptors: an adult who was a healthcare worker with PCR-confirmed SARS-CoV-2 infection or an uninfected control (not recorded which).

This clonotype occurred many times. The V call is TRBV28, the J call TRBJ1-1; a weak D match, TRBD1 (5 bases). Per the germline V gene, CDR1 is MDHEN and CDR2 is SYDVKM. CDR3 length: 12 amino acids. V was cut by 1 base and J by 8 bases, with 8 bases left in between. The CDR3 DNA reads as TGTGCCAGCAGTTTATTGGGGGAGGAAGCTTTCTTT. This translates into CASSLLGEEAFF.

This clonotype was found many times. This chain uses TRBV2 with TRBJ2-5; 10 nucleotides align to TRBD2. The germline CDR1 and CDR2 sequences are SNHLY and FYNNEI. V was pared by 2 bases and J by 4 bases, with 4 bases of the junction left unmatched. The CDR3 sequence is 15 residues long. CDR3 nucleotides: TGTGCCAGCAGTGAACTAGCGGGAGTTCGAGAGACCCAGTACTTC. It yields the protein CASSELAGVRETQYF.

There are a few counts of this clonotype. V gene TRBV20-1 combines with J gene TRBJ2-1; 11 bases fit TRBD2. The germline gives CDR1 DFQATT, CDR2 SNEGSKA (reference sequence). This CDR3 spans 14 amino acids. With 3 bases clipped from V and 4 bases from J, the junction kept 2 bases outside the gene matches. The CDR3 coding sequence is TGCAGTGCTAGGACTAGCGGGGTATACAATGAGCAGTTCTTC. It encodes CSARTSGVYNEQFF.

This clonotype was counted only a few times. The chain recombines TRBV6-6 with TRBJ1-1; perhaps TRBD1 as D (5 bases). This CDR3 region has 14 residues. Germline CDR1 MNHNY, CDR2 SVGAGI (reference sequence). Between the trimmed V and J ends, which lost 2 bases and 4 bases, there was a span of 11 bases. CDR3 coding DNA: TGTGCCAGCAGTTACAACAAGGGGATCACTGAAGCTTTCTTT. Translated, it gives CASSYNKGITEAFF.

This clonotype was counted many times. This chain joins TRBV6-2 or TRBV6-3 and TRBJ1-5; unclear D gene. The CDR3 is made up of 18 amino acids. Germline-derived CDR1 and CDR2 are MNHEY and SVGEGT. Trimming took 0 bases from V and 9 from J, leaving 24 bases between them. This CDR3 reads CASSYSTLYSPSGTPQHF. CDR3 DNA sequence: TGTGCCAGCAGTTACTCGACATTGTATTCGCCTTCGGGCACGCCCCAGCATTTT.

The chain employs TRBV7-2 and TRBJ1-6; no reliable D call. This CDR3 is built from 17 residues. V was cut by 8 bases and J by 5 bases, with 22 bases left in between. The V gene's germline CDR1 is SGHTA and CDR2 FQGNSA. The CDR3 coding sequence is TGTGCCAGCCGGAAAGTTGTCGGGCAGTACAATAATTCACCCCTCCACTTT. The encoded protein is CASRKVVGQYNNSPLHF.

This clonotype was detected only a few times. V and J are TRBV28 and TRBJ2-6; 8 bases are shared with TRBD2. Germline CDR1 reads MDHEN; CDR2 reads SYDVKM. V shed 6 bases and J 2 bases; nucleotides not matched to a gene: 3. There are 15 residues in the CDR3. The CDR3 DNA reads TGTGCCAGCAGCCCGGGGGGGGCTGGGGCCAACGTCCTGACTTTC. This sequence encodes CASSPGGAGANVLTF.

The table lists this clonotype with many counts. This chain uses TRBV18 with TRBJ1-2; D might be TRBD1 (5 bases). Germline V gives CDR1 KGHSH, CDR2 LQKENI. The CDR3 runs to 15 residues. V lost 3 bases and J 3 bases, leaving 14 bases between the germline ends. The CDR3 protein is CASSPILQDYYGYTF. CDR3 nucleotides: TGTGCCAGCTCACCCATTCTACAGGATTACTATGGCTACACCTTC.

In its sample, this clonotype was seen many times. The J gene is TRBJ2-1, the V gene TRBV7-2; D is ambiguous. The V gene's germline CDR1 is SGHTA and CDR2 FQGNSA. The length of the CDR3 is 17 residues. The ends were cut back, 5 bases at V and 3 bases at J, with 20 bases in the middle. The CDR3 spells CASSHLPQSDSYNEQFF. The CDR3 nucleotides are TGTGCCAGCAGCCACCTCCCTCAATCTGATAGCTACAATGAGCAGTTCTTC.

This chain joins TRBV5-1 and TRBJ2-3; no reliable D call. In germline, CDR1 is SGHRS, CDR2 YFSETQ. The CDR3 runs to 10 residues. V was cut by 10 bases and J by 3 bases, with 6 bases left in between. CDR3 in amino acids: CACGTDTQYF. The CDR3 DNA reads TGCGCCTGTGGGACAGATACGCAGTATTTT. Combining the CDR3 with reference TRBV5-1 and TRBJ2-3 gives the whole variable domain KAGVTQTPRYLIKTRGQQVTLSCSPISGHRSVSWYQQTPGQGLQFLFEYFSETQRNKGNFPGRFSGRQFSNSRSEMNVSTLELGDSALYLCACGTDTQYFGPGTRLTVL.

The chain is built from TRBV12-3 or TRBV12-4 and TRBJ1-1; D is uncertain. This CDR3 contains 10 residues. Trimming took 7 bases from V and 6 from J, leaving 6 bases between them. This CDR3 is CASTPAEAFF. CDR3 nucleotides: TGTGCCAGCACCCCAGCTGAAGCTTTCTTT.

This clonotype was observed a few times. V gene TRBV4-3 combines with J gene TRBJ1-1, with D possibly TRBD1 on 5 matching bases. V lost 4 bases and J 5 bases, leaving 14 bases between the germline ends. The CDR3 loop spans 14 amino acids. Germline lookup yields CDR1 LGHNA and CDR2 YSLEER. CDR3 sequence: CASSPLGGGTEAFF. The CDR3 coding sequence is TGCGCCAGCAGCCCATTAGGCGGGGGGACTGAAGCTTTCTTT.

The chain combines TRBV28 with TRBJ2-1; D unresolved. The CDR3 has 12 amino acids. The germline V gene has CDR1 MDHEN and CDR2 SYDVKM. The V gene lost 3 bases and the J gene lost 12 bases, with 12 bases spanning the gap. CDR3 sequence (DNA): TGTGCCAGCAGTTTTAGCAACAAGGGGCAGTTCTTC. Encoded protein: CASSFSNKGQFF.

The gene calls are TRBV4-3 and TRBJ2-7; 9 bases are shared with TRBD2. V trimming: 3 bases; J trimming: 5 bases; junction bases outside the gene matches: 11. Germline V CDR1 and CDR2: LGHNA, YSLEER. CDR3 length: 16 residues. This chain's CDR3 is CASSQGPSGTTHEQYF. CDR3 DNA: TGCGCCAGCAGCCAGGGACCTAGCGGGACGACCCACGAGCAGTACTTC.

In regard to this clonotype: Sequence at one end of the junction differs from germline and may be a read error. The chain recombines TRBV12-3 or TRBV12-4 with TRBJ1-1; D uncertain. This CDR3 comprises 12 residues. For the CDR3, the DNA is TGTACCAGCACATATGGGGAAGTGGGAGCTTTCTTT. It is translated as CTSTYGEVGAFF.

This clonotype occurred many times. The chain couples TRBV29-1 to TRBJ2-1; no reliable D call. The V gene's germline CDR1 is SQVTM and CDR2 ANQGSEA. The V and J ends lost 7 bases and 5 bases respectively, with 15 bases between them. The CDR3 extends over 13 amino acids. DNA of the CDR3: TGCAGCGCCGCAGCGCGGATCCACAATGAGCAGTTCTTC. Amino acids: CSAAARIHNEQFF.

The chain recombines TRBV28 with TRBJ2-1, with 7 positions matching TRBD1. J lost 0 bases, V lost 8 bases, and 16 bases had no gene match. The CDR3 is made up of 18 amino acids. CDR1 MDHEN and CDR2 SYDVKM come from the germline V gene. Here the CDR3 DNA reads TGTGCCAGCGTAGGCCAGGGGGTCCCCAGAAGCTCCTACAATGAGCAGTTCTTC. Translated: CASVGQGVPRSSYNEQFF. Variable domain in full (rest from reference TRBV28 and TRBJ2-1): DVKVTQSSRYLVKRTGEKVFLECVQDMDHENMFWYRQDPGLGLRLIYFSYDVKMKEKGDIPEGYSVSREKKERFSLILESASTNQTSMYLCASVGQGVPRSSYNEQFFGPGTRLTVL.

The V and J genes are TRBV4-2 and TRBJ2-5; 10 bases are a match to TRBD2. CDR3 length: 15 residues. Trimming at V came to 4 bases and at J to 3 bases, leaving 5 bases not matched to a gene. Germline V gives CDR1 LGHNA, CDR2 YNFKEQ. This CDR3 reads CASSPTLAGEETQYF. The CDR3 DNA reads as TGTGCCAGCAGCCCCACCCTAGCGGGAGAAGAGACCCAGTACTTC.

This clonotype was counted a few times. The V call is TRBV28, the J call TRBJ2-7; no clear D. This CDR3 is built from 14 residues. In germline, CDR1 is MDHEN, CDR2 SYDVKM. The V end lost 8 bases, the J end lost 0 bases, and 14 bases lay between the germline ends. This CDR3 is CASGRAPFSYEQYF. In nucleotides, the CDR3 is TGTGCCAGCGGAAGAGCTCCGTTCTCCTACGAGCAGTACTTC. The variable domain in full, with the rest retrieved from reference TRBV28 and TRBJ2-7, is DVKVTQSSRYLVKRTGEKVFLECVQDMDHENMFWYRQDPGLGLRLIYFSYDVKMKEKGDIPEGYSVSREKKERFSLILESASTNQTSMYLCASGRAPFSYEQYFGPGTRLTVT.

This clonotype was observed many times. The chain couples TRBV19 to TRBJ2-4; 8 bases match TRBD1. With V trimmed by 10 bases and J by 1 base, 6 bases remained unmatched. CDR3 size: 14 residues. In germline, CDR1 is LNHDA, CDR2 SQIVND (reference sequence). This chain's CDR3 is CATQTGVAKNIQYF. CDR3 nucleotides: TGTGCCACGCAGACAGGGGTTGCCAAAAACATTCAGTACTTC.

The chain uses TRBV9 and TRBJ2-7; D is unresolved. The germline gives CDR1 SGDLS, CDR2 YYNGEE. Trimming removed 3 bases from V and 3 bases from J, with 13 bases in between. This CDR3 region has 14 residues. Here the CDR3 reads CASSETGVGYEQYF. The CDR3 DNA is TGTGCCAGCAGCGAGACGGGCGTGGGCTACGAGCAGTACTTC.

The V call is TRBV6-5, the J call TRBJ2-5; the match to TRBD2 covers 12 bases. Trimming took 7 bases from V and 7 from J; bases not matched to a gene: 16. The CDR3 consists of 17 residues. Germline V gene sequence: CDR1 MNHEY, CDR2 SVGAGI. CDR3 bases: TGTGCCAGCACCCCAAGACAAGGACTAGCGGGATTGGGGACCCAGTACTTC. The encoded protein is CASTPRQGLAGLGTQYF.

This clonotype was recorded at least ten times. The chain combines TRBV6-5 with TRBJ2-4; D could derive from TRBD1 or TRBD2 (5 bases each). V gave up 2 bases and J gave up 15 bases, with 17 bases separating them. The CDR3 sequence is 13 residues long. Germline CDR1 MNHEY, CDR2 SVGAGI. The CDR3 region is CASSYTPRDRLYF. The CDR3 nucleotides are TGTGCCAGCAGTTACACCCCTCGGGACCGTTTGTACTTC.

This clonotype has a handful of counts. The chain recombines TRBV11-2 with TRBJ2-5; TRBD2 matches at 7 bases. Losses at the gene ends were 3 bases for V and 3 bases for J; bases not matched to a gene: 13. CDR1 is SGHAT and CDR2 is FQNNGV in the germline V gene. This CDR3 has 17 residues. This CDR3 reads CASSLGARAGREETQYF. DNA for the CDR3: TGTGCCAGCAGCTTGGGTGCGCGAGCAGGGAGGGAAGAGACCCAGTACTTC.

The J gene is TRBJ2-7, the V gene TRBV20-1; D remains ambiguous. CDR3 length: 15 residues. With 0 bases removed from V and 0 bases from J, the gap between germline ends came to 12 bases. In germline, CDR1 is DFQATT, CDR2 SNEGSKA (reference sequence). This chain's CDR3 is CSARDRKGSSYEQYF. In DNA form, the CDR3 reads TGCAGTGCTAGAGATCGGAAGGGATCCTCCTACGAGCAGTACTTC.

This clonotype was counted between two and nine times. The rearrangement links TRBV6-1 to TRBJ2-2, with 8 bases lining up with TRBD1. There are 15 residues in the CDR3. V lost 2 bases to trimming and J lost 6 bases; unmatched junction nucleotides: 5. Germline V lookup: CDR1 MNHNS, CDR2 SASEGT. The CDR3 coding sequence is TGTGCCAGCAGTGAAATATGGACAGGGCCCGGGGAGCTGTTTTTT. This sequence encodes CASSEIWTGPGELFF.

This clonotype was seen repeatedly, ten times or more. The chain uses TRBV9 and TRBJ2-1; 10 nucleotides agree with TRBD1. CDR3 length: 15 residues. Germline V gene lookup returns CDR1 SGDLS and CDR2 YYNGEE. Trimming took 1 base from V and 10 from J; bases not matched to a gene: 8. Written as DNA, the CDR3 is TGTGCCAGCAGCGTAACGGGACAGGGGAATCGCGAGCAGTTCTTC. Its translation is CASSVTGQGNREQFF.

This clonotype came up a few times. The chain is built from TRBV5-5 and TRBJ2-2; no firm D call. The CDR3 runs to 13 residues. Germline loops: CDR1 SGHKS, CDR2 YYEKEE (reference sequence). The V and J ends lost 4 bases and 1 base respectively, with 5 bases between them. Here the CDR3 reads CASSPRNTGELFF. DNA of the CDR3: TGTGCCAGCAGCCCCAGGAACACCGGGGAGCTGTTTTTT.

This clonotype was picked up many times. The chain recombines TRBV7-9 with TRBJ2-3; 8 nucleotides match TRBD2. J was trimmed by 4 bases and V by 5 bases; bases with no gene match: 11. Germline CDR1 SEHNR, CDR2 FQNEAQ (reference sequence). The CDR3 totals 16 residues. The CDR3 spells CASSPPRAGEPDTQYF. DNA for the CDR3: TGTGCCAGCAGCCCCCCGCGAGCGGGAGAACCAGATACGCAGTATTTT.

The chain couples TRBV7-2 to TRBJ1-3; 8 bases map to TRBD1. V shed 5 bases and J 2 bases; nucleotides not matched to a gene: 8. CDR1 is SGHTA, CDR2 FQGNSA, per germline. The CDR3 consists of 16 residues. The CDR3 is CASSTWDRLTGNTIYF. CDR3 DNA: TGTGCCAGCAGCACCTGGGACAGGCTAACTGGAAACACCATATATTTT.